One sample yielded the 22 T cell receptor beta chains listed below, sequenced in a study of T-cell memory formation after mild COVID-19. Via MiXCR, TCRdb re-called the 5' RACE reads, giving one row per CDR3 protein. The sample lists 250,000 to 350,000 distinct CDR3 sequences, more than 15% occurring once. Sequencing input: PBMCs or a T cell subset sorted from them (not recorded which). The origin of the receptors is a man aged 18 to 30 who had mild COVID-19 (a few samples of this study predate the infection). Cell type and time point are not known.

Only a few counts were recorded for this clonotype. This chain connects TRBV5-1 to TRBJ2-3; D is ambiguous. This CDR3 is built from 18 residues. The germline V and J ends were trimmed by 0 bases and 0 bases, with 17 bases remaining between them. CDR1 is SGHRS and CDR2 is YFSETQ in the germline V gene. CDR3 DNA sequence: TGCGCCAGCAGCTTGGGGATTTCGACTTCCTCTAGCACAGATACGCAGTATTTT. It codes for CASSLGISTSSSTDTQYF.

V gene TRBV13 combines with J gene TRBJ2-7; no reliable D call. CDR3 length equals 13 residues. V was shortened by 0 bases and J by 6 bases, with 9 bases between the two germline ends. Per germline, CDR1 PRHDT and CDR2 FYEKMQ (reference sequence). CDR3: CASSLGSLGEQYV. DNA for the CDR3: TGTGCCAGCAGCTTAGGCTCCCTAGGCGAGCAGTACGTC.

This chain joins TRBV4-3 and TRBJ1-3; possibly TRBD1 for D (5 bases). This CDR3 region has 18 residues. From germline, CDR1 is LGHNA and CDR2 YSLEER. The V gene lost 0 bases and the J gene lost 4 bases, with 19 bases spanning the gap. DNA for the CDR3: TGCGCCAGCAGCCAAGATTACTCGGCCGGGGCCGGCGGAAACACCATATATTTT. Translation: CASSQDYSAGAGGNTIYF.

This clonotype was seen ten or more times. The genes are TRBV5-1 and TRBJ2-3; D gene unclear. The CDR3 sequence is 13 residues long. The germline V gene has CDR1 SGHRS and CDR2 YFSETQ. Deletions cut 1 base from V and 0 bases from J, with 3 bases between. CDR3 amino acids: CASSLISTDTQYF. Here the CDR3 DNA reads TGCGCCAGCAGCTTGATAAGCACAGATACGCAGTATTTT.

This clonotype occurred a few times. The chain couples TRBV29-1 to TRBJ2-7; 8 bases align to TRBD1. Germline trimming cut 7 bases from V and 3 bases from J; bases unmatched to any gene: 5. The length of the CDR3 is 12 residues. The germline CDR1 and CDR2 sequences are SQVTM and ANQGSEA. The CDR3 reads CSGGQGLYEQYF. CDR3 DNA sequence: TGCAGCGGAGGACAGGGACTCTACGAGCAGTACTTC.

This clonotype has at least ten counts. The gene calls are TRBV6-1 and TRBJ1-2, with TRBD1 as a possible D gene (6 bases). This CDR3 is 12 amino acids long. Germline V gene data show CDR1 as MNHNS and CDR2 as SASEGT. Trimming removed 6 bases from V and 4 bases from J, with 9 bases in between. The DNA for the CDR3 is TGTGCCAGCAGAGGACAGTTCTATGGCTACACCTTC. Translating gives CASRGQFYGYTF.

This rearrangement joins TRBV7-2 to TRBJ2-3; 11 bases fit TRBD2. Looked up from germline, CDR1 is SGHTA and CDR2 is FQGNSA. CDR3 size: 16 residues. V was clipped by 5 bases and J by 8 bases; unmatched bases: 12. The CDR3 spells CASSRSSGGGRGTQYF. The DNA for the CDR3 is TGTGCCAGCAGCCGTAGTAGCGGGGGGGGGCGAGGTACGCAGTATTTT.

This chain connects TRBV9 to TRBJ2-1; no clear D gene. Trimming left V 0 bases short and J 4 bases short, with 11 bases between. Germline-derived CDR1 and CDR2 are SGDLS and YYNGEE. The CDR3 has 15 amino acids. CDR3 DNA sequence: TGTGCCAGCAGCGTAGACTACCCTCGGTACAATGAGCAGTTCTTC. Translating gives CASSVDYPRYNEQFF.

J is TRBJ2-3 and V is TRBV28; tentatively, D is TRBD1 (5 bases). Between the trimmed V and J ends, which lost 5 bases and 0 bases, there was a span of 12 bases. CDR1 is MDHEN, CDR2 SYDVKM, per germline. The CDR3 is 15 residues long. This CDR3 reads CASSGQAPSTDTQYF. CDR3 in DNA: TGTGCCAGCAGTGGACAAGCGCCTAGCACAGATACGCAGTATTTT.

This clonotype came up a few times. The chain recombines TRBV6-6 with TRBJ2-7; TRBD1 is a possible D gene (5 bases). CDR1 is MNHNY and CDR2 is SVGAGI in the germline V gene (reference sequence). The CDR3 has 12 amino acids. V gave up 7 bases and J gave up 4 bases, with 11 bases separating them. CDR3 DNA sequence: TGTGCCAGCACTGGCCCAGGGTACGAGCAGTACTTC. It is translated as CASTGPGYEQYF.

The rearrangement links TRBV18 to TRBJ1-1; D remains unclear. The CDR3 runs 15 residues. CDR1 and CDR2 from the germline V gene are KGHSH and LQKENI. V was pared by 3 bases and J by 1 base, with 12 bases between. The CDR3 DNA reads as TGTGCCAGCTCACCGAACCTGTTGGGGAACACTGAAGCTTTCTTT. It encodes CASSPNLLGNTEAFF. The entire variable domain, with the rest obtained from reference TRBV18 and TRBJ1-1, is as follows: NAGVMQNPRHLVRRRGQEARLRCSPMKGHSHVYWYRQLPEEGLKFMVYLQKENIIDESGMPKERFSAEFPKEGPSILRIQQVVRGDSAAYFCASSPNLLGNTEAFFGQGTRLTVV.

A few counts support this clonotype. The genes are TRBV6-5 and TRBJ1-4; D possibly corresponds to TRBD1 (5 bases). Germline V gene lookup returns CDR1 MNHEY and CDR2 SVGAGI. The CDR3 extends over 15 amino acids. V lost 2 bases and J 1 base, leaving 8 bases between the germline ends. The CDR3 reads CASSYAGLTNEKLFF. As DNA, the CDR3 is TGTGCCAGCAGTTACGCAGGGTTAACTAATGAAAAACTGTTTTTT.

This clonotype was recorded many times. V is TRBV6-5 and J is TRBJ2-1; the D gene is possibly TRBD2 (5 bases). CDR3 length equals 13 residues. The V gene's germline CDR1 is MNHEY and CDR2 SVGAGI. The V end lost 6 bases, the J end lost 6 bases, and 12 bases lay between the germline ends. The CDR3 protein is CASRYVGGNEQFF. CDR3 coding DNA: TGTGCCAGCAGATATGTTGGAGGCAATGAGCAGTTCTTC.

The gene calls are TRBV7-9 and TRBJ1-5; no clear D. Per the germline V gene, CDR1 is SEHNR and CDR2 is FQNEAQ (reference sequence). The V gene lost 5 bases and the J gene lost 9 bases, with 11 bases spanning the gap. The CDR3 runs 12 residues. CDR3 loop: CASSTLDGPQHF. In DNA, the CDR3 is TGTGCCAGCAGCACACTGGACGGGCCCCAGCATTTT.

This clonotype was seen a handful of times. The genes are TRBV6-6 and TRBJ1-6, with 7 bases fitting TRBD1. CDR1 is MNHNY, CDR2 SVGAGI, per germline (reference sequence). V trimming: 6 bases; J trimming: 4 bases; junction bases outside the gene matches: 3. This CDR3 has 14 residues. The CDR3 bases are TGTGCCAGCAGAGAGGGACAGTATAATTCACCCCTCCACTTT. This sequence encodes CASREGQYNSPLHF.

This chain uses TRBV5-1 with TRBJ1-4; 8 nucleotides agree with TRBD1. J was trimmed by 8 bases and V by 0 bases; bases with no gene match: 6. Germline V CDR1 and CDR2: SGHRS, YFSETQ. CDR3 size: 15 residues. In DNA form, the CDR3 reads TGCGCCAGCAGCTTGGGCGACAGGGGCGGAGAAAAACTGTTTTTT. Translating gives CASSLGDRGGEKLFF.

This clonotype was counted at least ten times. V gene TRBV7-2 combines with J gene TRBJ1-1, with a possible D match to TRBD1 (5 bases). V lost 5 bases, J lost 3 bases, and 13 bases lay in between. The CDR3 has 14 residues. Germline CDR1 reads SGHTA; CDR2 reads FQGNSA. In nucleotides, the CDR3 is TGTGCCAGCAGCCCGTCAGGGTGGGACACTGAAGCTTTCTTT. Protein: CASSPSGWDTEAFF.

The J gene is TRBJ1-2, the V gene TRBV7-9; D unclear. The germline gives CDR1 SEHNR, CDR2 FQNEAQ (reference sequence). Trimming cost V 4 bases and J 8 bases, with 11 bases left between them. The CDR3 has 12 amino acids. CDR3 residues: CASSSEAGGYTF. The CDR3 nucleotides are TGTGCCAGCAGCTCCGAGGCAGGAGGCTACACCTTC.

The table lists this clonotype with a few counts. The rearrangement joins TRBV12-3 or TRBV12-4 to TRBJ1-5; unclear D gene. The CDR3 sequence is 15 residues long. Trimming left V 6 bases short and J 6 bases short, with 18 bases between. CDR3 loop: CASSWAGRLVQPQHF. CDR3 nucleotides: TGTGCCAGCAGCTGGGCGGGCAGGTTGGTTCAGCCCCAGCATTTT.

This rearrangement joins TRBV4-2 to TRBJ2-7, with 7 bases matching TRBD1. The CDR3 spans 15 residues. Germline CDR1 is LGHNA and CDR2 is YNFKEQ. The V gene end was trimmed by 1 base and the J gene end by 9 bases; junction bases not matched to a gene: 12. CDR3 bases: TGTGCCAGCAGCCAAGGTGACAGGGACGCCCGGGGGCAGTACTTC. It encodes CASSQGDRDARGQYF.

This rearrangement joins TRBV6-2 or TRBV6-3 to TRBJ1-1; D remains ambiguous. Trimming removed 5 bases from V and 6 bases from J, with 13 bases in between. This CDR3 spans 13 amino acids. From germline, CDR1 is MNHEY and CDR2 SVGEGT. The CDR3 here is CASSGGLGPEAFF. In DNA form, the CDR3 reads TGTGCCAGCAGTGGCGGCCTAGGGCCTGAAGCTTTCTTT.

This clonotype has a handful of counts. The chain combines TRBV9 with TRBJ1-6, with D perhaps TRBD1 (6 bases). The germline V gene encodes CDR1 SGDLS and CDR2 YYNGEE. There are 15 residues in the CDR3. Trimming removed 0 bases at V and 6 bases at J, with 10 bases between. In nucleotides, the CDR3 is TGTGCCAGCAGCGTAGCAGGGGCAACTAATTCACCCCTCCACTTT. Protein product: CASSVAGATNSPLHF.